This T cell receptor (beta chain) was captured in a study of CD8+CD57+ T cells in acquired aplastic anemia. Trimming left V 3 bases short and J 10 bases short, with 15 bases between. The CDR3 length is 14 residues. Per germline, CDR1 LNHDA and CDR2 SQIVND (reference sequence). Patients sequenced had flow cytometry evidence of CD8+CD57+ cell expansion. This clonotype was recorded a few times. According to the study, genomic DNA was the template for TCR beta VDJ and CDR3 profiling. From the reads, TCRdb called clonotypes with MiXCR, one entry per CDR3 protein. The table has some 120,000 distinct CDR3 sequences, approximately 36% seen once.

The receptor comes from a human donor with aplastic anemia. The gene calls are TRBV19 and TRBJ2-2; a weak D match, TRBD2 (5 bases). Specimen: sorted CD4+, CD8+, or CD8+CD57+ T cells (not recorded which) from PBMCs. DNA of the CDR3: TGTGCCAGTAGTATGGGGAGCGGATCCGAGGAGCTGTTTTTT. Protein product: CASSMGSGSEELFF.